A single sample gave rise to the 5 T cell receptor beta chains below, sequenced in a study of early T cells in non-severe SARS-CoV-2 infection. TCRdb passed the 5' RACE reads through MiXCR, listing each CDR3 protein once. The repertoire holds tens of thousands of distinct CDR3 sequences, under 15% seen once, with around 3.8% in the top ten. The source material was whole blood. These receptors were taken from an adult who was a healthcare worker with PCR-confirmed SARS-CoV-2 infection or an uninfected control (not recorded which).

J is TRBJ1-1 and V is TRBV29-1; TRBD1 matches 12 bases. J was trimmed by 2 bases and V by 6 bases; bases with no gene match: 4. Germline-derived CDR1 and CDR2 are SQVTM and ANQGSEA. The CDR3 contains 14 residues. For the CDR3, the DNA is TGCAGCGTAAGGGACAGGGGGCCTAACACTGAAGCTTTCTTT. This sequence encodes CSVRDRGPNTEAFF.

This clonotype was seen a few times. The rearrangement joins TRBV7-3 to TRBJ2-2, with D possibly matching TRBD2 (6 bases). The CDR3 loop spans 17 amino acids. V was clipped by 0 bases and J by 6 bases, with 17 bases between them. Per the germline V gene, CDR1 is SGHTA and CDR2 is FQGTGA. The CDR3 is CASSLTRDLSSSGELFF. As DNA, the CDR3 is TGTGCCAGCAGCTTAACGCGGGACCTCAGTTCGTCCGGGGAGCTGTTTTTT.

The chain couples TRBV7-8 to TRBJ2-3, with a possible D match to TRBD1 (5 bases). This CDR3 contains 11 residues. V was cut by 7 bases and J by 8 bases, with 10 bases left in between. Germline-derived CDR1 and CDR2 are SGHVS and FQNEAQ. The CDR3 DNA sequence: TGTGCCAGCACCCTCAGGGTTACGCAGTATTTT. Translated, it gives CASTLRVTQYF.

This chain connects TRBV12-3 or TRBV12-4 to TRBJ1-3; the D gene is possibly TRBD1 (6 bases). Trimming took off 3 bases at V and 2 bases at J, with 8 bases between the two ends. The CDR3 runs to 14 residues. CDR3 sequence reads: CASSFTGTGNTIYF. The CDR3 nucleotides are TGTGCCAGCAGTTTCACAGGGACTGGAAACACCATATATTTT.

J is TRBJ2-1 and V is TRBV18; tentatively, D is TRBD2 (5 bases). CDR1 KGHSH and CDR2 LQKENI come from the germline V gene. Deletions cut 0 bases from V and 4 bases from J, with 10 bases between. The length of the CDR3 is 15 residues. This chain's CDR3 is CASSPPSGLYNEQFF. In nucleotides, the CDR3 is TGTGCCAGCTCACCACCAAGCGGTCTATACAATGAGCAGTTCTTC.